This T cell receptor (beta chain) was retrieved from a study of blood T cell repertoires in COVID-19. About the research overall: Sites in the United States, Italy and Spain provided acute and convalescent COVID-19 samples. Sources were T cells, B-cell-depleted T cells, or PBMCs; the material itself was cDNA or gDNA.

Trimming shortened V by 1 base and J by 3 bases, and 9 bases separated the two germline ends. The germline gives CDR1 SGHVS, CDR2 FNYEAQ. The CDR3 spans 14 residues. Measured with immunoSEQ multiplex PCR; TCRdb has only the in-frame clones, and not every one. This sample has about 50,000 clones, with 90% found just once. Sequencing was carried out using peripheral blood. This rearrangement joins TRBV7-6 to TRBJ1-1; D uncertain. The receptor's source is a human donor in a cohort sampled during active COVID-19. This chain's CDR3 is CASSLGWQDTEAFF. CDR3 nucleotides: TGTGCCAGCAGCTTAGGCTGGCAGGACACTGAAGCTTTCTTT.